A single T cell receptor beta chain is shown here with its context. This sample was taken from a study of blood T cell repertoires in COVID-19. The CDR3 length is 15 residues. Trimming cost V 4 bases and J 9 bases; bases outside gene matches: 12. Germline V lookup: CDR1 SEHNR, CDR2 FQNEAQ (reference sequence). All enrollees were roughly 18 to 89 years old and from under 25 US areas. Grouping used clinical history reported by participants in a survey and questionnaire. Using immunoSEQ multiplex PCR, the repertoire was profiled, and TCRdb retains in-frame clones only, with some absent. This table has roughly 200,000 clones, 86% appearing once.

The chain employs TRBV7-9 and TRBJ2-1; TRBD2 aligns across 7 bases. The clonotype comes from a woman between 25 and 40 years old who had recovered from COVID-19. Sequenced input: PBMCs or T cells enriched from blood (not recorded which). The CDR3 region has the DNA TGTGCCAGCAGCTCGACCCGGACTAGTGAGGTTGAGCAGTTCTTC. This codes for CASSSTRTSEVEQFF.